A single sample is the source of the 10 T cell receptor beta chains below, sequenced in a study of OX40 agonist ivuxolimab in advanced cancers. Generated by immunoSEQ multiplex PCR, the TCRdb table keeps only in-frame clones and is missing some. There are over 80,000 clones in the sample; approximately 90% occur only once, and more than 0.25% lies in the top ten. The sample was CD4+ or CD8+ T cells sorted from blood, taken in a trial of the OX40 agonist ivuxolimab. All receptors derive from an adult with an advanced solid tumor such as melanoma, head and neck, liver or kidney cancer.

The rearrangement joins TRBV11-2 to TRBJ2-7, with TRBD1 matching over 8 bases. The germline V gene has CDR1 SGHAT and CDR2 FQNNGV. This CDR3 contains 16 residues. With V trimmed by 4 bases and J by 3 bases, 11 bases remained unmatched. The CDR3 sequence is CASSSNPGTGVYEQYF. The CDR3 region has the DNA TGTGCCAGCAGCTCCAACCCCGGGACAGGAGTCTACGAGCAGTACTTC.

This rearrangement joins TRBV5-1 to TRBJ2-2; 7 bases agree with TRBD1. CDR1 is SGHRS and CDR2 is YFSETQ in the germline V gene. V was pared by 4 bases and J by 4 bases, with 7 bases of the junction left unmatched. The CDR3 extends over 15 amino acids. CDR3 loop: CASSVTGLSTGELFF. For the CDR3, the DNA is TGCGCCAGCAGCGTGACAGGGCTAAGCACCGGGGAGCTGTTTTTT.

This chain joins TRBV19 and TRBJ2-5; D is unresolved. Trimming removed 5 bases at V and 5 bases at J, with 9 bases between. Germline-derived CDR1 and CDR2 are LNHDA and SQIVND (reference sequence). The CDR3 covers 12 residues. The CDR3 region has the DNA TGTGCCAGTAGTGCCCAGAGGGAGACCCAGTACTTC. Amino acid sequence: CASSAQRETQYF.

V and J are TRBV27 and TRBJ1-1, with 11 bases fitting TRBD1. Germline lookup yields CDR1 MNHEY and CDR2 SMNVEV (reference sequence). Trimming removed 10 bases from V and 2 bases from J; junction bases left unmatched: 6. CDR3 length: 14 residues. The CDR3 is CAIRGTGGNTEAFF. The CDR3, as DNA: TGTGCCATACGTGGGACAGGGGGTAACACTGAAGCTTTCTTT.

This chain connects TRBV11-2 to TRBJ2-7; tentatively, D is TRBD1 (6 bases). This CDR3 comprises 15 residues. The germline V gene encodes CDR1 SGHAT and CDR2 FQNNGV. V was trimmed by 0 bases and J by 5 bases, leaving 14 bases between them. CDR3 DNA: TGTGCCAGCAGCTTAGAAGGATACAGGGTAGACGAGCAGTACTTC. Translated: CASSLEGYRVDEQYF. Variable domain in full (rest from reference TRBV11-2 and TRBJ2-7): EAGVAQSPRYKIIEKRQSVAFWCNPISGHATLYWYQQILGQGPKLLIQFQNNGVVDDSQLPKDRFSAERLKGVDSTLKIQPAKLEDSAVYLCASSLEGYRVDEQYFGPGTRLTVT.

This clone appeared a single time. This chain joins TRBV9 and TRBJ2-5; TRBD2 matches at 7 bases. Germline trimming cut 4 bases from V and 1 base from J; bases unmatched to any gene: 10. The CDR3 is 16 amino acids. CDR1 and CDR2 from the germline V gene are SGDLS and YYNGEE. CDR3 protein: CASSPRGDGIQETQYF. In DNA form, the CDR3 reads TGTGCCAGCAGCCCCCGGGGGGACGGGATCCAAGAGACCCAGTACTTC. The full variable domain, completed using reference TRBV9 and TRBJ2-5, is DSGVTQTPKHLITATGQRVTLRCSPRSGDLSVYWYQQSLDQGLQFLIQYYNGEERAKGNILERFSAQQFPDLHSELNLSSLELGDSALYFCASSPRGDGIQETQYFGPGTRLLVL.

This chain uses TRBV6-5 with TRBJ2-7; D tentatively reads TRBD1 or TRBD2 (5 bases each). V lost 5 bases to trimming and J lost 1 base, with 15 bases between them. Germline-derived CDR1 and CDR2 are MNHEY and SVGAGI. This CDR3 spans 15 amino acids. The CDR3 reads CASSRRDGASYEQYF. The CDR3 nucleotides read TGTGCCAGCAGTCGTCGGGACGGCGCTTCCTACGAGCAGTACTTC.

This chain links TRBV6-6 with TRBJ2-2; 7 nucleotides agree with TRBD1. The CDR3 spans 16 residues. V lost 6 bases, J lost 3 bases, and 10 bases stayed unmatched. CDR1 is MNHNY, CDR2 SVGAGI, per germline (reference sequence). The CDR3: CASRGKTGAHTGELFF. The CDR3 bases are TGTGCCAGCAGGGGAAAAACAGGGGCCCACACCGGGGAGCTGTTTTTT.

The CDR3 loop reads CAWNSRTVNTEAFF. The CDR3 bases are TGTGCCTGGAATAGCAGGACGGTGAACACTGAAGCTTTCTTT. The chain is built from TRBV30 and TRBJ1-1; D unclear. Per germline, CDR1 GTSNPN and CDR2 SVGIG (reference sequence). This CDR3 comprises 14 residues. Trimming stripped 4 bases from V and 0 bases from J, with 12 bases between.

This clone appeared a single time. V gene TRBV2 combines with J gene TRBJ2-5; D is possibly TRBD2 (7 bases). The CDR3 contains 15 residues. The germline V and J ends were trimmed by 4 bases and 4 bases, with 16 bases remaining between them. Germline CDR1 reads SNHLY; CDR2 reads FYNNEI. The CDR3 DNA is TGTGCCAGCAGTGGGGCGGGGGCAGGAGGAGAGACCCAGTACTTC. Encoded protein: CASSGAGAGGETQYF.